This is a list of T cell receptor beta chains from one sample in a study of blood T cell repertoires in COVID-19. The protocol was immunoSEQ multiplex PCR, while the TCRdb copy is restricted to in-frame clones and leaves out a portion. Found here are some 80,000 clones, roughly nine tenths of them singletons; the top ten hold 2.5% to 3.5%. Source material: peripheral blood. These receptors were collected from a woman in her forties or fifties with active or convalescent COVID-19. CDR3s include the opening cysteine and the closing phenylalanine or tryptophan. Clone size is given for some rows only: seen once, a few or many times, or a class if the clone is expanded.

CDR3aa,v_gene,abundance,len
CASSLGLGGAYEQYF,TRBV7-3,.,15
CASSEGENTEAFF,TRBV6-4,few,13
CAWSPRQISYEQYF,TRBV30,.,14
CASSQIGGGTDTQYF,TRBV4-3,.,15
CASSLAGASTDTQYF,TRBV5-5,.,15
CASSQGAGGESGYTF,TRBV4-3,.,15
CASSPPGSGTALLF,TRBV18,few,14
CASSFWANTEAFF,TRBV27,.,13
CASSISPNTEAFF,TRBV19,.,13
CASSPDRAATEAFF,TRBV7-2,.,14
CASRTGTVTNEQFF,TRBV6-5,.,14
CASSPDSYEQYF,TRBV28,.,12
CAISETPTYGGQYF,TRBV10-3,.,14
CASSSQGVRGGELFF,TRBV7-2,.,15
CASSLEGRRGGETQYF,TRBV7-2,once,16
CASSSTEISPLHF,TRBV28,.,13
CASSVQGANEKLFF,TRBV5-1,.,14
CSASVLGQAQETQYF,TRBV20-1,.,15